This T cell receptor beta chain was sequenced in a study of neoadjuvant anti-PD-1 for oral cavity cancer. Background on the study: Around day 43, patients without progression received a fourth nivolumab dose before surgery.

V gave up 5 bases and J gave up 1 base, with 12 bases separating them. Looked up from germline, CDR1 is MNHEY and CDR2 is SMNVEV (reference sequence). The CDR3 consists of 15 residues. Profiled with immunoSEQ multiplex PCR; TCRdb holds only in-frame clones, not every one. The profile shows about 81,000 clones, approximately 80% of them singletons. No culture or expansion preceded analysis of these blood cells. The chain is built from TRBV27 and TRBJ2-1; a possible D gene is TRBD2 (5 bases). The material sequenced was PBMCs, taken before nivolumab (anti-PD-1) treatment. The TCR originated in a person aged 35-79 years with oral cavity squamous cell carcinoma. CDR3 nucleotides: TGTGCCAGCAGTCCCCGGGGTCTATCCTACAATGAGCAGTTCTTC. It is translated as CASSPRGLSYNEQFF.